This TCR beta chain appears in the sequencing data of a study of CD4 T cells in relation to SARS-CoV-2 and coronaviruses. Overall study: The negative reference was HIV-1 Nef peptide pool or peptide-free culture.

Unexposed donor CD4+ T cells date from 2011-2018, before the COVID-19 pandemic. CD4+ T cells were isolated from the cells after more than 8 days of culture. Measured with immunoSEQ multiplex PCR; TCRdb has only the in-frame clones, and not every one. The data hold roughly 16,000 clones, with about 80% observed a single time. This CDR3 is 15 amino acids long. Germline assignment: CDR1 LGHDT and CDR2 YNNKEL (reference sequence). Trimming took 0 bases from V and 3 from J, leaving 9 bases between them. Notes on this clone: The antigen is undetermined.

This TCR was sampled from a human donor in good health. The V gene is TRBV3-1 (or the pseudogene TRBV3-2), the J gene TRBJ2-1; D call uncertain. The sample taken for sequencing was CD4+ T cells from PBMCs, cultured in vitro. DNA for the CDR3: TGTGCCAGCAGCCAAGATATTATAAGCTACAATGAGCAGTTCTTC. Protein: CASSQDIISYNEQFF.